One and the same sample provided the 9 T cell receptor beta chains below, sequenced in a study of blood T cell repertoires in COVID-19. Measured with immunoSEQ multiplex PCR; TCRdb has only the in-frame clones, and not every one. Of about 320,000 clones detected, roughly 90% appear once; the ten largest clones hold roughly 2.6%. Sequenced material: PBMCs or T cells enriched from blood (not recorded which). These receptors were obtained from a man in his 60s who had recovered from COVID-19.

The rearrangement links TRBV6-5 to TRBJ1-5, with D maybe TRBD1 (6 bases). The CDR3 is 14 residues long. Trimming took 0 bases from V and 6 from J, leaving 9 bases between them. Germline CDR1 is MNHEY and CDR2 is SVGAGI. CDR3 in amino acids: CASSYSGGGQPQHF. In DNA form, the CDR3 reads TGTGCCAGCAGTTACTCTGGGGGCGGTCAGCCCCAGCATTTT.

This clone was seen once. The rearrangement joins TRBV5-6 to TRBJ2-5; D might be TRBD2 (6 bases). Per germline, CDR1 SGHDT and CDR2 YYEEEE. This CDR3 has 14 residues. V lost 3 bases, J lost 3 bases, and 12 bases lay in between. CDR3 in amino acids: CASSSNSGEETQYF. DNA of the CDR3: TGTGCCAGCAGCTCCAATAGCGGCGAAGAGACCCAGTACTTC.

V gene TRBV12-3 or TRBV12-4 combines with J gene TRBJ2-5; 10 nucleotides agree with TRBD2. The CDR3 runs 13 residues. V lost 5 bases to trimming and J lost 4 bases; unmatched junction nucleotides: 1. The CDR3 bases are TGTGCCAGCAGTCGACTAGCGGGAGAGACCCAGTACTTC. Translation gives CASSRLAGETQYF.

The V and J genes are TRBV11-3 and TRBJ2-3; the match to TRBD2 covers 7 bases. Germline CDR1 SGHNT, CDR2 YENEEA. The V segment lost 4 bases and the J segment 0 bases; nucleotides outside the gene matches: 4. This CDR3 comprises 15 residues. CDR3 region: CASSSGLVSTDTQYF. CDR3 nucleotide sequence: TGTGCCAGCAGCTCAGGACTAGTCAGCACAGATACGCAGTATTTT.

In its sample, this clone was seen once. Within the sample, other DNA sequences also encode this same CDR3. This chain connects TRBV19 to TRBJ1-5, with TRBD1 as a possible D gene (5 bases). Trimming took off 0 bases at V and 5 bases at J, with 5 bases between the two ends. The CDR3 spans 13 residues. CDR1 and CDR2 from the germline V gene are LNHDA and SQIVND (reference sequence). The CDR3 DNA sequence: TGTGCCAGTAGTATAGACAGGGATCAGCCCCAGCATTTT. Its protein is CASSIDRDQPQHF. The variable domain in full, completed from reference TRBV19 and TRBJ1-5, reads DGGITQSPKYLFRKEGQNVTLSCEQNLNHDAMYWYRQDPGQGLRLIYYSQIVNDFQKGDIAEGYSVSREKKESFPLTVTSAQKNPTAFYLCASSIDRDQPQHFGDGTRLSIL.

V and J are TRBV24-1 and TRBJ2-1; D uncertain. There are 11 residues in the CDR3. V lost 5 bases, J lost 9 bases, and 7 bases lay in between. The V gene's germline CDR1 is KGHDR and CDR2 SFDVKD. DNA for the CDR3: TGTGCCACCAGTGCCCCGGGTGAGCAGTTCTTC. This gives the protein CATSAPGEQFF.

CDR3 in amino acids: CASSLQGETYEQYF. The CDR3 bases are TGTGCCAGCAGCTTACAGGGGGAAACCTACGAGCAGTACTTC. The chain is built from TRBV11-3 and TRBJ2-7; the match to TRBD1 covers 7 bases. The J segment lost 2 bases and the V segment lost 2 bases, leaving 3 bases of the junction unmatched. CDR3 length: 14 amino acids. Germline values: CDR1 SGHNT, CDR2 YENEEA.

V and J are TRBV12-3 or TRBV12-4 and TRBJ2-3; the D is unclear. The V and J ends lost 3 bases and 14 bases respectively, with 12 bases between them. This CDR3 comprises 11 residues. The CDR3 spells CASSLWADRYF. CDR3 DNA sequence: TGTGCCAGCAGTTTGTGGGCCGACCGGTATTTT.

The chain couples TRBV3-1 (or the pseudogene TRBV3-2) to TRBJ1-5, with 7 bases fitting TRBD1. The CDR3 sequence is 18 residues long. CDR1 LGHDT and CDR2 YNNKEL come from the germline V gene (reference sequence). Unmatched junction bases numbered 12, after V lost 4 bases and J lost 0 bases. This chain's CDR3 is CASSPAGDRANSNQPQHF. The CDR3 region has the DNA TGTGCCAGCAGCCCAGCGGGTGACAGGGCAAATAGCAATCAGCCCCAGCATTTT.